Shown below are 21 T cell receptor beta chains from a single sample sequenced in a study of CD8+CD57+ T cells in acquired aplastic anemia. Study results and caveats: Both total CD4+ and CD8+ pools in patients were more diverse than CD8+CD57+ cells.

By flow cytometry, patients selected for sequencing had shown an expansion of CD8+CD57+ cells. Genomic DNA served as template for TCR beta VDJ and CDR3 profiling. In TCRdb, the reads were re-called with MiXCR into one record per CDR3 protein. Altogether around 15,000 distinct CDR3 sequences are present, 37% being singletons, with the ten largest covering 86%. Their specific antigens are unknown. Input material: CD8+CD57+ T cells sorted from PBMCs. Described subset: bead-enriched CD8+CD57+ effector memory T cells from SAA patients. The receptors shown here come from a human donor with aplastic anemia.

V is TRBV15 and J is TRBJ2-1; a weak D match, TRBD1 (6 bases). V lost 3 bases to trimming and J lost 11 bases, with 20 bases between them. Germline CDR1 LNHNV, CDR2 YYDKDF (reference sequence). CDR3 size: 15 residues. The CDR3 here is CATSSLDVGDTKQFF. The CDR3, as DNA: TGTGCCACCAGCAGCTTAGATGTTGGGGACACCAAGCAGTTCTTC. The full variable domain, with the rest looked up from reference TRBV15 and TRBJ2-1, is DAMVIQNPRYQVTQFGKPVTLSCSQTLNHNVMYWYQQKSSQAPKLLFHYYDKDFNNEADTPDNFQSRRPNTSFCFLDIRSPGLGDTAMYLCATSSLDVGDTKQFFGPGTRLTVL.

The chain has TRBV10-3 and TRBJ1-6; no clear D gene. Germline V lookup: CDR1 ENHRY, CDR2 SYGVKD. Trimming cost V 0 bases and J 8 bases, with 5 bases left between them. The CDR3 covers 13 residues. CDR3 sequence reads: CAISESGDSPLHF. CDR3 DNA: TGTGCCATCAGTGAGTCAGGCGATTCACCCCTCCACTTT.

This chain's CDR3 is CASGNRGPREQFF. The CDR3 DNA sequence: TGTGCCAGTGGGAACAGGGGGCCTCGTGAGCAGTTCTTC. This chain joins TRBV19 and TRBJ2-1; TRBD1 agrees at 9 bases. The V segment lost 8 bases and the J segment 9 bases; nucleotides outside the gene matches: 8. From germline, CDR1 is LNHDA and CDR2 SQIVND (reference sequence). The CDR3 has 13 residues.

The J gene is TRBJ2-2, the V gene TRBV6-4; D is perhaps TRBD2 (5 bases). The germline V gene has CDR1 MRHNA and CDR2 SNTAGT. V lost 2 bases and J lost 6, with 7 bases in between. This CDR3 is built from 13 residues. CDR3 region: CASSDGEPGELFF. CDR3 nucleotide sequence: TGTGCCAGCAGTGACGGGGAGCCCGGGGAGCTGTTTTTT.

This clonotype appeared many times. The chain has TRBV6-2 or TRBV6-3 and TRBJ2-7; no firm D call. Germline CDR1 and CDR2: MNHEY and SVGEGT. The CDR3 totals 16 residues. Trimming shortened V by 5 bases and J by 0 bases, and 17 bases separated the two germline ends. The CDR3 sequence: CASSPSQYLSSYEQYF. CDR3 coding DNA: TGTGCCAGCAGTCCCTCCCAGTATCTAAGCTCCTACGAGCAGTACTTC.

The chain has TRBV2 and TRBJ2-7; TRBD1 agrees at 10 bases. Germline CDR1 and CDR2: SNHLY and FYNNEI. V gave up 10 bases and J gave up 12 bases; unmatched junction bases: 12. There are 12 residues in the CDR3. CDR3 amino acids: CATGTGASGLYF. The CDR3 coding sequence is TGTGCCACCGGGACAGGGGCCAGCGGGCTGTACTTC.

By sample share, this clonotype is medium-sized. CDR3 sequence reads: CASSDAIQPQHF. Here the CDR3 DNA reads TGTGCCAGCAGTGATGCCATTCAGCCCCAGCATTTT. The chain combines TRBV2 with TRBJ1-5; D ambiguous. The germline V gene has CDR1 SNHLY and CDR2 FYNNEI. V lost 3 bases and J 6 bases, leaving 6 bases between the germline ends. This CDR3 has 12 residues. The whole variable domain, remainder taken from reference TRBV2 and TRBJ1-5, is EPEVTQTPSHQVTQMGQEVILRCVPISNHLYFYWYRQILGQKVEFLVSFYNNEISEKSEIFDDQFSVERPDGSNFTLKIRSTKLEDSAMYFCASSDAIQPQHFGDGTRLSIL.

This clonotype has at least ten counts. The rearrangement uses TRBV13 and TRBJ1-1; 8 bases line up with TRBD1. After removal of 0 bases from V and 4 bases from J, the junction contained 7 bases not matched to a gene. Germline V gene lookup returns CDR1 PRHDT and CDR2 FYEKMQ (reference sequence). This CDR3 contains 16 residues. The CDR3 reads CASSLGPRTGLTEAFF. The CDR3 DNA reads TGTGCCAGCAGCTTAGGCCCTCGGACAGGGCTCACTGAAGCTTTCTTT. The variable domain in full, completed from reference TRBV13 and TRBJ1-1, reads AAGVIQSPRHLIKEKRETATLKCYPIPRHDTVYWYQQGPGQDPQFLISFYEKMQSDKGSIPDRFSAQQFSDYHSELNMSSLELGDSALYFCASSLGPRTGLTEAFFGQGTRLTVV.

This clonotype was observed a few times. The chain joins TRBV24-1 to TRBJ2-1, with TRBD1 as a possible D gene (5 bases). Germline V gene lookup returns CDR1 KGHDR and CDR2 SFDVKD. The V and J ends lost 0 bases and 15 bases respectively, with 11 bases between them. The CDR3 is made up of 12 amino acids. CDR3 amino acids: CATSDLQGRRFF. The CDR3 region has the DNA TGTGCCACCAGTGATTTGCAGGGCAGGCGGTTCTTC.

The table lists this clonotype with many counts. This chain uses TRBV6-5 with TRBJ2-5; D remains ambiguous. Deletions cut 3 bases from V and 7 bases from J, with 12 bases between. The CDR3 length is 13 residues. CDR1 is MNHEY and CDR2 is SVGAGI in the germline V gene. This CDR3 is CASSYGGARTQYF. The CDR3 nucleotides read TGTGCCAGCAGTTATGGTGGTGCAAGGACCCAGTACTTC.

The CDR3 spells CAIATGGSNQPQHF. CDR3 nucleotide sequence: TGTGCCATCGCTACAGGGGGTAGCAATCAGCCCCAGCATTTT. The chain combines TRBV10-3 with TRBJ1-5; 8 bases are shared with TRBD1. Germline CDR1 ENHRY, CDR2 SYGVKD. The J segment lost 0 bases and the V segment lost 8 bases, leaving 3 bases of the junction unmatched. The length of the CDR3 is 14 residues.

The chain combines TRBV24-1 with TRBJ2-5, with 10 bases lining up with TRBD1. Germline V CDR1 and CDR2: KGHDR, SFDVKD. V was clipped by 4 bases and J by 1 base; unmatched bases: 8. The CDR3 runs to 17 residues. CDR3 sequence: CATSELRQGAIQETQYF. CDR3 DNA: TGTGCCACCAGTGAATTGAGACAGGGGGCCATCCAAGAGACCCAGTACTTC.

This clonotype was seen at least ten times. The CDR3 loop reads CASIDLAGGIDTQYF. The CDR3 nucleotides read TGTGCCAGCATTGACCTAGCGGGGGGAATAGATACGCAGTATTTT. The V and J genes are TRBV6-1 and TRBJ2-3, with 11 bases identical to TRBD2. This CDR3 is built from 15 residues. The trim removed 7 bases at V and 5 bases at J, leaving 8 bases unmatched. From germline, CDR1 is MNHNS and CDR2 SASEGT.

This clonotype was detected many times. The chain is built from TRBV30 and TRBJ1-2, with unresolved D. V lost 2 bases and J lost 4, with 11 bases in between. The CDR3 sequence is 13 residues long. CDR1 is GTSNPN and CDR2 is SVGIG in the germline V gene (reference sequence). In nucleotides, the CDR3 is TGTGCCTGGAGTACAAGGGTCTCCTATGGCTACACCTTC. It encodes CAWSTRVSYGYTF. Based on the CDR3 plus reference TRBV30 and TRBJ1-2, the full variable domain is SQTIHQWPATLVQPVGSPLSLECTVEGTSNPNLYWYRQAAGRGLQLLFYSVGIGQISSEVPQNLSASRPQDRQFILSSKKLLLSDSGFYLCAWSTRVSYGYTFGSGTRLTVV.

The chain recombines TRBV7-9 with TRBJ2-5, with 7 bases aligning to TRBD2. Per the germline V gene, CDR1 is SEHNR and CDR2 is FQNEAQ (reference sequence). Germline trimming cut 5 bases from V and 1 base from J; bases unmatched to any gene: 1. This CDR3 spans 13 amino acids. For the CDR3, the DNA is TGTGCCAGCAGCCGACTAGCCCAAGAGACCCAGTACTTC. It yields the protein CASSRLAQETQYF.

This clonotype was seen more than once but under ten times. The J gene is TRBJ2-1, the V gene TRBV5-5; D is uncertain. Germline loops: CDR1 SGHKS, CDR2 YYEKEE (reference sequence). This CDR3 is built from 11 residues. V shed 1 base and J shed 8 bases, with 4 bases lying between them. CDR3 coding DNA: TGTGCCAGCAGCTTGAGCGATGAGCAGTTCTTC. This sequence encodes CASSLSDEQFF.

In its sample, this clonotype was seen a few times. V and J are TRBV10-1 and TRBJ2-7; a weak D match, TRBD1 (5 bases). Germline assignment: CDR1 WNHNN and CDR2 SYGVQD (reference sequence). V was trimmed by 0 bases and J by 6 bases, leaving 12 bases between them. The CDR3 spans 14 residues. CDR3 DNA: TGCGCCAGCAGTGAGTCGGGCAGGGTCGGCGAGCAGTACTTC. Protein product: CASSESGRVGEQYF.

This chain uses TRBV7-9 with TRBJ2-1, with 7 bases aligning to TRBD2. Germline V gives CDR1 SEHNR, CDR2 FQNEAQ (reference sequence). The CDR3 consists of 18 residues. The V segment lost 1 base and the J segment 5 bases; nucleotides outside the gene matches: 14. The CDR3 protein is CASSLGSGAGEPNNEQFF. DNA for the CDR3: TGTGCCAGCAGCTTAGGAAGTGGGGCGGGGGAGCCTAACAATGAGCAGTTCTTC.

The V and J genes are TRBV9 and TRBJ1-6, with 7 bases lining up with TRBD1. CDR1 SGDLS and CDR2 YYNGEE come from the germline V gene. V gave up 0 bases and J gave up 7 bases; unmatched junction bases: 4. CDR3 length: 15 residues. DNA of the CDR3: TGTGCCAGCAGCGTAGAAGGGGGCTGGAATTCACCCCTCCACTTT. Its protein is CASSVEGGWNSPLHF.

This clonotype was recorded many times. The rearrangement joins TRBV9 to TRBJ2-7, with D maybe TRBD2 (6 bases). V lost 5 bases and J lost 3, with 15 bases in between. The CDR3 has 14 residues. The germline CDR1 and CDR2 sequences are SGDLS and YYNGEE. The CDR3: CASRPGTPDYEQYF. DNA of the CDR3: TGTGCCAGCAGACCGGGGACTCCTGACTACGAGCAGTACTTC.

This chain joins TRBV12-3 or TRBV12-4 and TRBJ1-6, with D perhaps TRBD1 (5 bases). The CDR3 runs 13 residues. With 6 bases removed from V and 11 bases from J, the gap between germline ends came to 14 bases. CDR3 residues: CASRGLTGTPLHF. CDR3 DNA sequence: TGTGCCAGCAGGGGGCTGACCGGGACACCCCTCCACTTT.